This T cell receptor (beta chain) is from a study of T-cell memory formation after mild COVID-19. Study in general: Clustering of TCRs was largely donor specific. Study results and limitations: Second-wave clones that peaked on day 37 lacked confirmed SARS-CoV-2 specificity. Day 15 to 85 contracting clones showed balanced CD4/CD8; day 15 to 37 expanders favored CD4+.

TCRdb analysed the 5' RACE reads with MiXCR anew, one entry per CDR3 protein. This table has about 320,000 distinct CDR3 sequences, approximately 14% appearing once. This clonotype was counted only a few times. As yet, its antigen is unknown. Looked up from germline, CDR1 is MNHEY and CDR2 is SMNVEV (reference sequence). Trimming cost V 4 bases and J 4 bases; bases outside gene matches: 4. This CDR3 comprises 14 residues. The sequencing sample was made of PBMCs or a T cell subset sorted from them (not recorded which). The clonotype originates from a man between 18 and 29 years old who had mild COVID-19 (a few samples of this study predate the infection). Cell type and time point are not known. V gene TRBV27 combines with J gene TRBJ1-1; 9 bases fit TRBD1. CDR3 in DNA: TGTGCCAGCAGTTCAGGGACAGGGCCCACTGAAGCTTTCTTT. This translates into CASSSGTGPTEAFF.